This T cell receptor (beta chain) was sequenced in a study of cytomegalovirus exposure and HLA in healthy donors. Study information: Drawn from HLA-typed donors, 80 million to 95 million unique TCRs were held in an early data release. Study-wide results and caveats: In a later analysis, TCR beta V- and J-gene trimming was associated with a missense DCLRE1C variant. Further analysis, carried out later, found HLA-associated TCR beta chains more clonally expanded than equally common other chains.

Remarks on this clone: Its target is unknown.

The germline gives CDR1 SGHTA, CDR2 FQGNSA. The CDR3 is made up of 10 amino acids. V was pared by 6 bases and J by 7 bases, with 6 bases between. The study ran its PCR with 60 Vbeta and 13 Jbeta primers. Clones were sequenced by immunoSEQ multiplex PCR, and TCRdb holds only the in-frame ones, with some missing. The data show about 250,000 clones, under 80% seen once. This clonotype originated in a female donor in good health and CMV-seronegative. Sequencing was carried out using PBMCs. V gene TRBV7-2 combines with J gene TRBJ1-1, with unresolved D. The CDR3 sequence is CASSKYEAFF. In DNA, the CDR3 is TGTGCCAGCAGTAAATATGAAGCTTTCTTT.